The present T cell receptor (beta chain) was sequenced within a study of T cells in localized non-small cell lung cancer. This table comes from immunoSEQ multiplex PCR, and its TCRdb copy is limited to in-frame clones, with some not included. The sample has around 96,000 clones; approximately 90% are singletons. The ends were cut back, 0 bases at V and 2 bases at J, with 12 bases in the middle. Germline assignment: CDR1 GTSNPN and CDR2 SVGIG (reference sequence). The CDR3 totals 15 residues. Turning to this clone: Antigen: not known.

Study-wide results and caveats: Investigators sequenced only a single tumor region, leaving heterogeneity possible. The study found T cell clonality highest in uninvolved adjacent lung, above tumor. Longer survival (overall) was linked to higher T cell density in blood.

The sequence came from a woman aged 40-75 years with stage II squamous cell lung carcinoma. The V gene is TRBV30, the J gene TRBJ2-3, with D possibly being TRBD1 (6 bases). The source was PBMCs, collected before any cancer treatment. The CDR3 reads CAWSVSQGNTDTQYF. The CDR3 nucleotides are TGTGCCTGGAGTGTTTCCCAGGGGAACACAGATACGCAGTATTTT.